Listed below are T cell receptor beta chains from one sample, sequenced in a study of T-cell reconstitution after alpha-beta-depleted transplantation in children. From the PCR reads, TCRdb called clonotypes with MiXCR, one entry per CDR3 protein. The top ten hold 23% of the sample, which has a few hundred thousand distinct CDR3 sequences, roughly 10% seen once. The material sequenced was peripheral blood, taken 180 days after TCRalphabeta/CD19-depleted stem cell transplant. These receptors were collected from a male patient aged 2 to 10 who had a stem cell transplant for chronic granulomatous disease, so the T cells may come from the graft donor. The conserved cysteine and the conserved F or W are not part of the CDR3 here. Each record gives: J gene, V gene, clone size, CDR3 protein. Clone size is not always given. Where it is, it says once, few, many or a class for expanded clones.

j_call: TRBJ2-5; v_call: TRBV20-1; clone_size: many; cdr3_aa: SAMRTGRETQY
j_call: TRBJ2-3; v_call: TRBV19; clone_size: many; cdr3_aa: ASSARSLDTQY
j_call: TRBJ2-7; v_call: TRBV28; clone_size: many; cdr3_aa: ASRQRLAGIYEQY
j_call: TRBJ2-3; v_call: TRBV12-3/TRBV12-4; clone_size: many; cdr3_aa: ASSARLDNTDTQY
j_call: TRBJ2-4; v_call: TRBV20-1; clone_size: few; cdr3_aa: SVGPSPIPIAKNIQY
j_call: TRBJ2-1; v_call: TRBV29-1; clone_size: .; cdr3_aa: TVLLYNEQF
j_call: TRBJ2-2; v_call: TRBV18; clone_size: .; cdr3_aa: ASSPLTATGELF
j_call: TRBJ2-7; v_call: TRBV20-1; clone_size: many; cdr3_aa: SAPPGTTEILEQY
j_call: TRBJ2-7; v_call: TRBV7-7; clone_size: few; cdr3_aa: ASSLAFRTVGEQY
j_call: TRBJ2-1; v_call: TRBV5-1; clone_size: few; cdr3_aa: ASNSDSYNEQF
j_call: TRBJ2-1; v_call: TRBV5-1; clone_size: many; cdr3_aa: ASSPGTSGTNVLNEQF
j_call: TRBJ2-3; v_call: TRBV14; clone_size: many; cdr3_aa: ASSQAGGKDTQY
j_call: TRBJ2-7; v_call: TRBV20-1; clone_size: many; cdr3_aa: SARQGMGYEQY
j_call: TRBJ2-7; v_call: TRBV4-1; clone_size: few; cdr3_aa: ASSQVGSGGIYEQY
j_call: TRBJ2-7; v_call: TRBV5-6; clone_size: many; cdr3_aa: ASSLGTNYEQY
j_call: TRBJ2-2; v_call: TRBV12-3/TRBV12-4; clone_size: many; cdr3_aa: ASRLETIAGELF
j_call: TRBJ2-7; v_call: TRBV20-1; clone_size: many; cdr3_aa: SARDPTSYEQY
j_call: TRBJ2-3; v_call: TRBV7-2; clone_size: many; cdr3_aa: ASSSGLAGVLDTQY
j_call: TRBJ1-5; v_call: TRBV20-1; clone_size: .; cdr3_aa: SARDEDSNQPQH
j_call: TRBJ2-3; v_call: TRBV3-1; clone_size: many; cdr3_aa: ASSQEALYTSTDTQY
j_call: TRBJ2-4; v_call: TRBV12-3/TRBV12-4; clone_size: few; cdr3_aa: ASSFSGLPNIQY
j_call: TRBJ1-4; v_call: TRBV11-1; clone_size: many; cdr3_aa: ASTPGRKTIATNEKLF
j_call: TRBJ2-3; v_call: TRBV13; clone_size: many; cdr3_aa: ASSLVGPGVETDTQY
j_call: TRBJ1-1; v_call: TRBV6-5; clone_size: many; cdr3_aa: ASSYRGGTEAF
j_call: TRBJ2-3; v_call: TRBV27; clone_size: many; cdr3_aa: ASRLFGGKGTDTQY
j_call: TRBJ2-2; v_call: TRBV27; clone_size: many; cdr3_aa: ASRTTETSVATGELF
j_call: TRBJ2-7; v_call: TRBV20-1; clone_size: .; cdr3_aa: SAHKDSSPYEQY
j_call: TRBJ2-7; v_call: TRBV5-4; clone_size: .; cdr3_aa: ASSRDGRLEQY
j_call: TRBJ2-3; v_call: TRBV2; clone_size: many; cdr3_aa: ASSSLTDTQY
j_call: TRBJ2-1; v_call: TRBV6-1; clone_size: .; cdr3_aa: ASSLRDRANNEQF
j_call: TRBJ1-1; v_call: TRBV20-1; clone_size: many; cdr3_aa: SARDDSLGMYTEAF
j_call: TRBJ2-2; v_call: TRBV7-7; clone_size: many; cdr3_aa: ASSYHPGLAGGRGTGELF
j_call: TRBJ1-2; v_call: TRBV5-1; clone_size: many; cdr3_aa: ASSSGQGDNYGYT
j_call: TRBJ2-7; v_call: TRBV30; clone_size: many; cdr3_aa: AWTSGTYEQY
j_call: TRBJ2-5; v_call: TRBV5-1; clone_size: many; cdr3_aa: ASSTNGGAGRETQY
j_call: TRBJ2-7; v_call: TRBV20-1; clone_size: many; cdr3_aa: SARVWTGTSGRYYEQY
j_call: TRBJ1-1; v_call: TRBV28; clone_size: .; cdr3_aa: ASSSRGAEAF
j_call: TRBJ2-2; v_call: TRBV2; clone_size: .; cdr3_aa: ASSELGHLNTGELF
j_call: TRBJ1-1; v_call: TRBV12-3/TRBV12-4; clone_size: many; cdr3_aa: ATNQGIGTEAF
j_call: TRBJ2-7; v_call: TRBV7-8; clone_size: many; cdr3_aa: ASSSGQGSDEQY
j_call: TRBJ1-6; v_call: TRBV5-1; clone_size: many; cdr3_aa: ASSWTAQGRSPLH
j_call: TRBJ2-7; v_call: TRBV12-3/TRBV12-4; clone_size: many; cdr3_aa: ASSQRTGRLGEQY